Shown below are 32 T cell receptor beta chains from a single sample sequenced in a study of blood T cell repertoires in COVID-19 (dated by TCRdb to the early 2020s). Libraries were constructed by the immunoSEQ multiplex PCR assay. TCRdb obtained this table from immuneACCESS and retained in-frame rearrangements with V and J assigned. These tables miss some clones; where compared with another copy, unresolved V genes account for less than half of the shortfall, and the remainder is unexplained. This sample lists over 300,000 clones; roughly 90% were detected once. Of the sample, about 6% is held by the ten largest clones. The sequenced sample consisted of peripheral blood. Receptors originate from a man younger than 35 who had recovered from COVID-19.

This chain joins TRBV12-5 and TRBJ2-5, with 9 bases that match TRBD1. The CDR3 extends over 17 amino acids. The J segment lost 4 bases and the V segment lost 0 bases, leaving 9 bases of the junction unmatched. Germline V gives CDR1 LGHNT, CDR2 FRNRAP. In DNA form, the CDR3 reads TGTGCTAGTGGTTTGGTTGGCGGGACAGGGTCAGGAGAGACCCAGTACTTC. As protein: CASGLVGGTGSGETQYF.

The rearrangement uses TRBV18 and TRBJ2-7; D is unresolved. The CDR3 length is 15 residues. V was pared by 3 bases and J by 0 bases, with 12 bases between. The germline V gene has CDR1 KGHSH and CDR2 LQKENI. The CDR3, as DNA: TGTGCCAGCTCACCGCCCAACGAGGCCTCCTACGAGCAGTACTTC. Its translation: CASSPPNEASYEQYF.

The rearrangement uses TRBV19 and TRBJ1-4; 7 bases line up with TRBD1. Unmatched junction bases numbered 1, after V lost 3 bases and J lost 6 bases. The CDR3 has 13 residues. Per germline, CDR1 LNHDA and CDR2 SQIVND (reference sequence). The CDR3 DNA is TGTGCCAGTAGTATTCAGGGGGATGAAAAACTGTTTTTT. It codes for CASSIQGDEKLFF.

The V gene is TRBV12-3 or TRBV12-4, the J gene TRBJ1-2; a possible D gene is TRBD1 (6 bases). There are 13 residues in the CDR3. The ends were cut back, 3 bases at V and 7 bases at J, with 12 bases in the middle. CDR3 in amino acids: CASSLVGQTGYTF. CDR3 coding DNA: TGTGCCAGCAGTTTGGTGGGACAAACTGGCTACACCTTC.

The CDR3 loop is CASSRQGRSEAFF. For the CDR3, the DNA is TGTGCCAGTAGCCGGCAGGGTCGATCTGAAGCTTTCTTT. The V and J genes are TRBV19 and TRBJ1-1; D is possibly TRBD1 (5 bases). This CDR3 is built from 13 residues. V dropped 6 bases and J dropped 6 bases, with 14 bases sitting between them. In germline, CDR1 is LNHDA, CDR2 SQIVND (reference sequence).

This clone showed up just a few times. The chain combines TRBV25-1 with TRBJ2-7, with a possible D match to TRBD1 (6 bases). V was trimmed by 4 bases and J by 2 bases, leaving 9 bases between them. This CDR3 contains 13 residues. From germline, CDR1 is MGHDK and CDR2 SYGVNS. This CDR3 reads CASSVTGTYEQYF. CDR3 bases: TGTGCCAGCAGTGTGACAGGTACCTACGAGCAGTACTTC.

The V and J genes are TRBV5-4 and TRBJ1-2, with 8 bases aligning to TRBD1. The CDR3 spans 15 residues. J was trimmed by 0 bases and V by 1 base; bases with no gene match: 2. The germline V gene encodes CDR1 SGHNT and CDR2 YYREEE (reference sequence). The CDR3 loop reads CASSLSTGANYGYTF. The CDR3 nucleotides read TGTGCCAGCAGCTTGTCGACAGGGGCTAACTATGGCTACACCTTC. The full variable domain, in which reference TRBV5-4 and TRBJ1-2 provide the parts outside the CDR3, is ETGVTQSPTHLIKTRGQQVTLRCSSQSGHNTVSWYQQALGQGPQFIFQYYREEENGRGNFPPRFSGLQFPNYSSELNVNALELDDSALYLCASSLSTGANYGYTFGSGTRLTVV.

This clone was seen once. The chain recombines TRBV9 with TRBJ1-2, with 7 nucleotides matching TRBD1. CDR3 length equals 15 residues. CDR1 SGDLS and CDR2 YYNGEE come from the germline V gene. The ends lost 3 bases at V and 8 bases at J; junction bases unmatched: 13. For the CDR3, the DNA is TGTGCCAGCAGCGGCCTGAGTGAGGGGGCAGAAGGCTACACCTTC. Amino acid sequence: CASSGLSEGAEGYTF. Filled out from reference TRBV9 and TRBJ1-2, the complete variable domain reads DSGVTQTPKHLITATGQRVTLRCSPRSGDLSVYWYQQSLDQGLQFLIQYYNGEERAKGNILERFSAQQFPDLHSELNLSSLELGDSALYFCASSGLSEGAEGYTFGSGTRLTVV.

V and J are TRBV5-1 and TRBJ1-3, with 9 bases fitting TRBD1. From germline, CDR1 is SGHRS and CDR2 YFSETQ. CDR3 size: 15 residues. Trimming cost V 4 bases and J 4 bases; bases outside gene matches: 6. CDR3 amino acids: CASSLTGGFGNTIYF. The CDR3 DNA reads TGCGCCAGCAGCCTAACAGGGGGCTTCGGAAACACCATATATTTT. Full variable domain (outside the CDR3, taken from reference TRBV5-1 and TRBJ1-3): KAGVTQTPRYLIKTRGQQVTLSCSPISGHRSVSWYQQTPGQGLQFLFEYFSETQRNKGNFPGRFSGRQFSNSRSEMNVSTLELGDSALYLCASSLTGGFGNTIYFGEGSWLTVV.

Note on this clone: The sample carries other DNA sequences with the same CDR3. The CDR3 region has the DNA TGTGCCAGCAGAAGAGGGGACAGGGGACCCTACGAGCAGTACTTC. Encoded protein: CASRRGDRGPYEQYF. The genes are TRBV6-5 and TRBJ2-7; 10 bases agree with TRBD1. CDR1 and CDR2 (germline): MNHEY, SVGAGI. Trimming took 6 bases from V and 2 from J; bases not matched to a gene: 7. The CDR3 is made up of 15 amino acids.

This chain connects TRBV7-9 to TRBJ2-7, with D possibly being TRBD1 (6 bases). CDR1 SEHNR and CDR2 FQNEAQ come from the germline V gene (reference sequence). This CDR3 region has 15 residues. V was cut by 4 bases and J by 5 bases, with 18 bases left in between. As DNA, the CDR3 is TGTGCCAGCAGCTCGCCGGGACACCAGCCGCACGAGCAGTACTTC. Translated, it gives CASSSPGHQPHEQYF.

The rearrangement uses TRBV18 and TRBJ2-7; 7 bases agree with TRBD2. Germline-derived CDR1 and CDR2 are KGHSH and LQKENI. V lost 3 bases, J lost 3 bases, and 11 bases stayed unmatched. The CDR3 covers 16 residues. CDR3 coding DNA: TGTGCCAGCTCACCCGCTACTAGCGTTTTTGGCTACGAGCAGTACTTC. It translates to CASSPATSVFGYEQYF.

J is TRBJ1-5 and V is TRBV4-1; possible D gene TRBD1, 6 bases. The germline V gene encodes CDR1 MGHRA and CDR2 YSYEKL. CDR3 length: 15 residues. Trimming pared 0 bases from V and 6 bases from J, leaving 12 bases between. For the CDR3, the DNA is TGCGCCAGCAGCCAAGATACAGGGCAGGGTCAGCCCCAGCATTTT. Its translation: CASSQDTGQGQPQHF.

The rearrangement links TRBV5-4 to TRBJ2-3; 9 positions agree with TRBD1. The CDR3 consists of 16 residues. V was pared by 3 bases and J by 3 bases, with 8 bases of the junction left unmatched. The germline gives CDR1 SGHNT, CDR2 YYREEE (reference sequence). The CDR3 bases are TGTGCCAGCAGCTCGACTGGGGACAGGGTAACAGATACGCAGTATTTT. Protein product: CASSSTGDRVTDTQYF.

This clone appeared a few times. The chain carries TRBV7-2 and TRBJ1-1; D remains unclear. The germline V and J ends were trimmed by 5 bases and 0 bases, with 10 bases remaining between them. This CDR3 has 14 amino acids. CDR1 SGHTA and CDR2 FQGNSA come from the germline V gene. The CDR3 coding sequence is TGTGCCAGCAGCCTTACACGCATGAACACTGAAGCTTTCTTT. Translated: CASSLTRMNTEAFF.

The chain joins TRBV9 to TRBJ2-2; maybe TRBD1 (5 bases). This CDR3 has 16 amino acids. CDR1 is SGDLS and CDR2 is YYNGEE in the germline V gene. Trimming cost V 3 bases and J 7 bases, with 19 bases left between them. CDR3 in DNA: TGTGCCAGCAGCGGGGGCCCAGTTGAGTCGGGCGGGGAGCTGTTTTTT. Translated, it gives CASSGGPVESGGELFF.

The CDR3 is CASSLAGRRDYGYTF. CDR3 nucleotide sequence: TGTGCCAGCAGTTTAGCAGGGAGGCGGGACTATGGCTACACCTTC. This rearrangement joins TRBV27 to TRBJ1-2, with D possibly matching TRBD1 (5 bases). Trimming removed 2 bases at V and 3 bases at J, with 13 bases between. This CDR3 is built from 15 residues. In germline, CDR1 is MNHEY, CDR2 SMNVEV (reference sequence).

This clone was recorded only once. The chain recombines TRBV9 with TRBJ1-2; 9 bases map to TRBD1. This CDR3 contains 15 residues. The V gene end was trimmed by 4 bases and the J gene end by 3 bases; junction bases not matched to a gene: 7. Germline CDR1 is SGDLS and CDR2 is YYNGEE. The DNA for the CDR3 is TGTGCCAGCAGCCCACAGGGGGCGGGGGACTATGGCTACACCTTC. Its protein product is CASSPQGAGDYGYTF.

This clone showed up just a few times. In DNA, the CDR3 is TGTGCCAGCAGTTTACAGGGAGGGATAGTAGCGTACGAGCAGTACTTC. This gives the protein CASSLQGGIVAYEQYF. The chain is built from TRBV27 and TRBJ2-7; 7 nucleotides agree with TRBD2. V was clipped by 2 bases and J by 4 bases; unmatched bases: 11. CDR1 MNHEY and CDR2 SMNVEV come from the germline V gene (reference sequence). This CDR3 contains 16 residues.

J is TRBJ1-1 and V is TRBV7-9; tentatively, D is TRBD1 (6 bases). Between the trimmed V and J ends, which lost 2 bases and 1 base, there was a span of 8 bases. CDR1 and CDR2 (germline): SEHNR, FQNEAQ (reference sequence). CDR3 length equals 14 residues. CDR3 amino acids: CASSLLTGNTEAFF. The CDR3 DNA follows: TGTGCCAGCAGCTTACTGACAGGGAACACTGAAGCTTTCTTT.

This chain joins TRBV4-3 and TRBJ1-4, with D possibly TRBD1 on 5 matching bases. The germline CDR1 and CDR2 sequences are LGHNA and YSLEER. This CDR3 spans 16 amino acids. V was pared by 0 bases and J by 8 bases, with 16 bases between. Here the CDR3 reads CASSQEVSGGKEKLFF. The CDR3 DNA is TGCGCCAGCAGCCAAGAGGTATCGGGGGGGAAGGAAAAACTGTTTTTT.

The genes are TRBV6-1 and TRBJ1-5; 7 nucleotides agree with TRBD1. The CDR3 sequence is 17 residues long. CDR1 and CDR2 (germline): MNHNS, SASEGT. The ends lost 0 bases at V and 3 bases at J; junction bases unmatched: 8. The CDR3 reads CASSEAGTALSNQPQHF. The DNA for the CDR3 is TGTGCCAGCAGTGAAGCCGGGACAGCCCTATCCAATCAGCCCCAGCATTTT.

The chain joins TRBV6-6 to TRBJ2-1; TRBD1 matches 7 bases. The CDR3 has 12 residues. Per the germline V gene, CDR1 is MNHNY and CDR2 is SVGAGI (reference sequence). J gave up 10 bases and V 6 bases, and 6 bases lay outside the gene matches. CDR3 protein: CASRRGGGEQFF. Written as DNA, the CDR3 is TGTGCCAGCAGAAGAGGGGGCGGCGAGCAGTTCTTC.

This chain connects TRBV5-4 to TRBJ2-1; D may be TRBD2 (5 bases). Trimming stripped 4 bases from V and 5 bases from J, with 7 bases between. The CDR3 contains 12 residues. Germline lookup yields CDR1 SGHNT and CDR2 YYREEE (reference sequence). The CDR3 region is CASSRTHNEQFF. The CDR3 nucleotides read TGTGCCAGCAGCCGGACTCACAATGAGCAGTTCTTC. Together with reference TRBV5-4 and TRBJ2-1, the CDR3 gives the full variable domain: ETGVTQSPTHLIKTRGQQVTLRCSSQSGHNTVSWYQQALGQGPQFIFQYYREEENGRGNFPPRFSGLQFPNYSSELNVNALELDDSALYLCASSRTHNEQFFGPGTRLTVL.

V is TRBV9 and J is TRBJ2-5, with D tentatively TRBD2 (5 bases). The germline CDR1 and CDR2 sequences are SGDLS and YYNGEE. This CDR3 comprises 15 residues. The ends were cut back, 2 bases at V and 2 bases at J, with 13 bases in the middle. The CDR3 DNA reads TGTGCCAGCAGCGTGGAAGGGAGAATTCAAGAGACCCAGTACTTC. This encodes CASSVEGRIQETQYF. The whole variable domain, filled in from reference TRBV9 and TRBJ2-5, reads DSGVTQTPKHLITATGQRVTLRCSPRSGDLSVYWYQQSLDQGLQFLIQYYNGEERAKGNILERFSAQQFPDLHSELNLSSLELGDSALYFCASSVEGRIQETQYFGPGTRLLVL.

The chain joins TRBV28 to TRBJ1-2, with TRBD1 identical over 8 bases. V was clipped by 10 bases and J by 3 bases; unmatched bases: 13. This CDR3 region has 15 residues. Germline V lookup: CDR1 MDHEN, CDR2 SYDVKM. The DNA of the CDR3 is TGTGCCACTACAACCCCTGGACAGGGAGACTATGGCTACACCTTC. Its translation: CATTTPGQGDYGYTF.

V is TRBV19 and J is TRBJ1-3; D is perhaps TRBD1 (6 bases). The CDR3 length is 14 residues. V gave up 6 bases and J gave up 1 base, with 10 bases separating them. The V gene's germline CDR1 is LNHDA and CDR2 SQIVND (reference sequence). In DNA, the CDR3 is TGTGCCAGTAGACCCGGGACATCTGGAAACACCATATATTTT. It encodes CASRPGTSGNTIYF.

J is TRBJ1-3 and V is TRBV25-1, with D perhaps TRBD1 (6 bases). This CDR3 has 16 residues. Trimming left V 2 bases short and J 0 bases short, with 11 bases between. Germline V gives CDR1 MGHDK, CDR2 SYGVNS. The CDR3 sequence is CASSEPGQYSGNTIYF. The CDR3 bases are TGTGCCAGCAGTGAACCAGGACAGTACTCTGGAAACACCATATATTTT.

This chain connects TRBV25-1 to TRBJ1-1; the match to TRBD1 covers 7 bases. Germline CDR1 is MGHDK and CDR2 is SYGVNS. V gave up 6 bases and J gave up 11 bases; unmatched junction bases: 9. The CDR3 is 12 amino acids. The CDR3 coding sequence is TGTGCCAGCAGGGGGCAGGGGGATATCGCTTTCTTT. This translates into CASRGQGDIAFF.

The CDR3 here is CASSFAAGHYEQYF. As DNA, the CDR3 is TGCGCCAGCAGCTTTGCAGCGGGACACTACGAGCAGTACTTC. The chain carries TRBV5-1 and TRBJ2-7; tentatively, D is TRBD2 (7 bases). The CDR3 totals 14 residues. V was pared by 2 bases and J by 3 bases, with 12 bases between. The V gene's germline CDR1 is SGHRS and CDR2 YFSETQ.

J is TRBJ2-1 and V is TRBV29-1; D might be TRBD1 (5 bases). CDR1 is SQVTM and CDR2 is ANQGSEA in the germline V gene. This CDR3 region has 14 residues. Trimming shortened V by 7 bases and J by 5 bases, and 18 bases separated the two germline ends. This CDR3 reads CSALDNNRDNEQFF. CDR3 nucleotide sequence: TGCAGCGCCCTGGACAACAACCGCGACAATGAGCAGTTCTTC.

V and J are TRBV7-8 and TRBJ2-2; 7 bases are a match to TRBD2. Per germline, CDR1 SGHVS and CDR2 FQNEAQ. The CDR3 length is 14 residues. With 2 bases clipped from V and 6 bases from J, the junction kept 3 bases outside the gene matches. The CDR3 loop reads CASSLPGLAGELFF. CDR3 nucleotide sequence: TGTGCCAGCAGCTTACCCGGACTAGCCGGGGAGCTGTTTTTT.